The rows below give T cell receptor beta chains drawn from one sample of a study of neurological immune-mediated disorders. TCRdb re-called the 5' RACE reads with MiXCR, one entry per CDR3 protein. Here the sample spans over 55,000 distinct CDR3 sequences, about 2.5% being singletons. The specimen sequenced was PBMCs. All receptors derive from a man aged 50 to 59 with multiple sclerosis. Both conserved end residues are part of each CDR3. D genes are given only for firm matches. Some rows have no size entry. The others give once, few or many, or a class for an expanded clone.

J gene: TRBJ2-1
V gene: TRBV7-2
clone size: many
D gene: TRBD1
CDR3 protein: CASSLTGGEQFF
CDR3 DNA: TGTGCCAGCAGCTTGACAGGGGGTGAGCAGTTCTTC

J gene: TRBJ2-1
V gene: TRBV10-3
clone size: many
D gene: TRBD2
CDR3 protein: CANKNGGDEQFF
CDR3 DNA: TGTGCCAACAAAAACGGGGGGGATGAGCAGTTCTTC

J gene: TRBJ1-1
V gene: TRBV14
clone size: .
D gene: TRBD1
CDR3 protein: CASSQGAQGARKAFF
CDR3 DNA: TGTGCCAGCAGCCAGGGAGCCCAGGGGGCGCGGAAGGCTTTCTTT

J gene: TRBJ1-2
V gene: TRBV20-1
clone size: many
D gene: TRBD1
CDR3 protein: CSAKGGGNYGYTF
CDR3 DNA: TGCAGTGCTAAGGGAGGGGGCAACTATGGCTACACCTTC

J gene: TRBJ2-7
V gene: TRBV20-1
clone size: many
D gene: TRBD2
CDR3 protein: CSAFLSGGAYEQYF
CDR3 DNA: TGCAGTGCTTTTCTTAGCGGGGGAGCCTACGAGCAGTACTTC

J gene: TRBJ2-7
V gene: TRBV7-2
clone size: many
D gene: .
CDR3 protein: CASSLDGIYYEQYF
CDR3 DNA: TGTGCCAGCAGCTTAGACGGGATATACTACGAGCAGTACTTC

J gene: TRBJ2-3
V gene: TRBV27
clone size: few
D gene: TRBD2
CDR3 protein: CASSSLRGGRADTQYF
CDR3 DNA: TGTGCCAGCAGCTCGTTGCGGGGGGGCCGCGCAGATACGCAGTATTTT

J gene: TRBJ2-2
V gene: TRBV28
clone size: many
D gene: .
CDR3 protein: CASSLGVNTGELFF
CDR3 DNA: TGTGCCAGCTCCTTGGGGGTGAACACCGGGGAGCTGTTTTTT

J gene: TRBJ1-6
V gene: TRBV6-6
clone size: .
D gene: TRBD1
CDR3 protein: CASSQDRGRSTLNF
CDR3 DNA: TGTGCCAGCAGCCAGGACAGGGGGCGTTCAACCCTCAACTTT

J gene: TRBJ2-7
V gene: TRBV5-5
clone size: many
D gene: .
CDR3 protein: CASSLYGGFYFEQYF
CDR3 DNA: TGTGCCAGCAGCTTGTACGGGGGATTCTATTTCGAGCAGTACTTC

J gene: TRBJ1-4
V gene: TRBV28
clone size: many
D gene: .
CDR3 protein: CASSLPRQNEKLFF
CDR3 DNA: TGTGCCAGCAGCCTACCCCGACAGAATGAAAAACTGTTTTTT

J gene: TRBJ2-5
V gene: TRBV20-1
clone size: few
D gene: .
CDR3 protein: CSATNRDTVYQETQYF
CDR3 DNA: TGCAGTGCTACAAACCGGGACACGGTGTACCAAGAGACCCAGTACTTC

J gene: TRBJ1-2
V gene: TRBV7-2
clone size: many
D gene: .
CDR3 protein: CASSLYSRGYTF
CDR3 DNA: TGTGCCAGCAGCTTATACTCCAGGGGCTACACCTTC

J gene: TRBJ2-4
V gene: TRBV12-3/TRBV12-4
clone size: many
D gene: TRBD2
CDR3 protein: CASSSSGGNIQYF
CDR3 DNA: TGTGCCAGCAGTTCTAGCGGGGGGAACATTCAGTACTTC

J gene: TRBJ1-2
V gene: TRBV7-2
clone size: many
D gene: .
CDR3 protein: CASSLALTDTQIGGYTF
CDR3 DNA: TGTGCCAGCAGCTTAGCGCTAACGGACACCCAGATAGGGGGCTACACCTTC